The following is a TCR beta chain sequence with its context. Being one base from a much bigger clone, this may be a read error. This entry belongs to a study of regulatory T cells in long-lasting Graves disease. Study overall: Antithyroid drugs had been taken by newly diagnosed Graves' patients for under 3 months.

Per germline, CDR1 SGHRS and CDR2 YFSETQ. Between the trimmed V and J ends, which lost 3 bases and 0 bases, there was a span of 20 bases. There are 18 residues in the CDR3. Stated time point: newly diagnosed GD, antithyroid drugs for less than 3 months. The authors made the TCR library using RNA they extracted from PBMCs. Through Arm-PCR of CDR3 regions and iRepertoire HTBI primers, TCR beta libraries were built. Per the study methods: Across the samples, identification revealed about 62 TRBV and more than twelve TRBJ segments. TCRdb re-called the multiplex PCR reads through MiXCR, storing one row per CDR3 protein. The V and J calls and clone size come from TCRdb's table, not from the authors' own analysis. This table holds around 360,000 distinct CDR3 sequences, under 20% found once. These data also featured in a second study, about T cells in Graves' hyperthyroidism and ophthalmopathy. That paper states: Using the HTBI primer set, a first-round RT-PCR was run on the TCR CDR3.

The chain links TRBV5-1 to TRBJ2-3; TRBD2 might be the D (6 bases). This TCR was recovered from a woman aged 18-29 years with Graves disease. The specimen comprised peripheral blood mononuclear cells (PBMCs), sampled at new diagnosis, from a patient treated with antithyroid drugs. CDR3: CASSSLHLASPSTDTQYF. Here the CDR3 DNA reads TGCGCCAGCAGCTCCCTCCATCTAGCGTCACCTAGCACAGATACGCAGTATTTT.